Following are 6 T cell receptor beta chains from one sample sequenced in a study of identical twins' blood T cells. Via MiXCR, TCRdb re-called the 5' RACE reads, giving one row per CDR3 protein. Of fewer than 450,000 distinct CDR3 sequences listed, roughly 30% are singletons. The source material was PBMCs. These receptors came from a woman aged 18-49 years in good health.

This clonotype has a handful of counts. V gene TRBV11-3 combines with J gene TRBJ2-2; D perhaps matches TRBD1 (5 bases). Germline-derived CDR1 and CDR2 are SGHNT and YENEEA. V gave up 4 bases and J gave up 1 base, with 16 bases separating them. This CDR3 contains 17 residues. CDR3 nucleotide sequence: TGTGCCAGCAGCTACCCAGACAGACACCTGAACACCGGGGAGCTGTTTTTT. Its protein product is CASSYPDRHLNTGELFF.

This chain connects TRBV20-1 to TRBJ2-1; the match to TRBD2 covers 7 bases. V shed 4 bases and J 3 bases; nucleotides not matched to a gene: 9. CDR1 DFQATT and CDR2 SNEGSKA come from the germline V gene (reference sequence). CDR3 length equals 15 residues. The CDR3 loop reads CSATIGGGDYNEQFF. Here the CDR3 DNA reads TGCAGTGCTACCATTGGGGGGGGAGACTACAATGAGCAGTTCTTC.

This clonotype occurred a few times. The gene calls are TRBV3-1 and TRBJ2-1, with 9 bases fitting TRBD2. Trimming took 5 bases from V and 0 from J; bases not matched to a gene: 2. CDR1 LGHDT and CDR2 YNNKEL come from the germline V gene (reference sequence). The CDR3 length is 15 residues. CDR3 residues: CASSASGTSYNEQFF. The CDR3 nucleotides are TGTGCCAGCAGCGCTAGCGGGACCTCCTACAATGAGCAGTTCTTC.

The chain couples TRBV2 to TRBJ1-1; D remains unclear. This CDR3 contains 12 residues. V shed 4 bases and J shed 8 bases, with 11 bases lying between them. Per the germline V gene, CDR1 is SNHLY and CDR2 is FYNNEI. Here the CDR3 reads CASSAGRREAFF. For the CDR3, the DNA is TGTGCCAGCAGTGCGGGCAGGAGAGAAGCTTTCTTT.

This clonotype was detected only a few times. The chain is built from TRBV20-1 and TRBJ2-3, with 10 bases identical to TRBD2. J lost 7 bases, V lost 3 bases, and 7 bases had no gene match. The germline CDR1 and CDR2 sequences are DFQATT and SNEGSKA (reference sequence). The CDR3 contains 14 residues. CDR3 residues: CSASRLAGANTQYF. CDR3 nucleotide sequence: TGCAGTGCTAGTCGGCTAGCGGGAGCTAATACGCAGTATTTT.

The V and J genes are TRBV5-5 and TRBJ1-1, with D unresolved. From germline, CDR1 is SGHKS and CDR2 YYEKEE (reference sequence). The CDR3 sequence is 14 residues long. Trimming took off 2 bases at V and 3 bases at J, with 11 bases between the two ends. In DNA, the CDR3 is TGTGCCAGCAGCTTCGCAGGTGGTTACACTGAAGCTTTCTTT. Amino acids: CASSFAGGYTEAFF.